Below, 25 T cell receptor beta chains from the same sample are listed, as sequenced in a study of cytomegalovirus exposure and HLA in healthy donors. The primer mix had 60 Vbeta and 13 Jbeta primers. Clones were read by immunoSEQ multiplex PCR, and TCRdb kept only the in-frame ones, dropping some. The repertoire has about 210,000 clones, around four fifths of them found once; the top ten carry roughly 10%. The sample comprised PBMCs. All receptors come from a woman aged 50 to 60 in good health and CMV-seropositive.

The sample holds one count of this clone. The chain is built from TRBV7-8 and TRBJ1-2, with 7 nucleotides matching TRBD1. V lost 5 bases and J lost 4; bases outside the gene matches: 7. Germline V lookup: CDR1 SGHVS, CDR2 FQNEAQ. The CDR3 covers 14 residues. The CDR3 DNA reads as TGTGCCAGCAGCCAAGGACAGGTTGGCTATGGCTACACCTTC. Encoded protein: CASSQGQVGYGYTF. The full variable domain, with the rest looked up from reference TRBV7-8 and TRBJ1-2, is GAGVSQSPRYKVAKRGQDVALRCDPISGHVSLFWYQQALGQGPEFLTYFQNEAQLDKSGLPSDRFFAERPEGSVSTLKIQRTQQEDSAVYLCASSQGQVGYGYTFGSGTRLTVV.

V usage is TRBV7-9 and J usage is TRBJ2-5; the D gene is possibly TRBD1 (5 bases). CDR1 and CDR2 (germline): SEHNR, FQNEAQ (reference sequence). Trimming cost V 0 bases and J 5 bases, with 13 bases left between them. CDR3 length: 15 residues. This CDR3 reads CASSLAAGIRETQYF. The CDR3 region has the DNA TGTGCCAGCAGCTTAGCGGCAGGGATTCGGGAGACCCAGTACTTC.

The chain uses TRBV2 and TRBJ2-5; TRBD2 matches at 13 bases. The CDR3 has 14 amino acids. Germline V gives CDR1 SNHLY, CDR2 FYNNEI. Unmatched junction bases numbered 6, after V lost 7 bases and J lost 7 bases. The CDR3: CASTTSGGAGTQYF. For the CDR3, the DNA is TGTGCCAGCACTACTAGCGGGGGGGCTGGGACCCAGTACTTC.

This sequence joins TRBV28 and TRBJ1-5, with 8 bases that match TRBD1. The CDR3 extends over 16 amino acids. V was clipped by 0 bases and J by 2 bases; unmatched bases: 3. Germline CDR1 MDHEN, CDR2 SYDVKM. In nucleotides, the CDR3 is TGTGCCAGCAGTTTATGGGGCAGGGGGCGCAATCAGCCCCAGCATTTT. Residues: CASSLWGRGRNQPQHF.

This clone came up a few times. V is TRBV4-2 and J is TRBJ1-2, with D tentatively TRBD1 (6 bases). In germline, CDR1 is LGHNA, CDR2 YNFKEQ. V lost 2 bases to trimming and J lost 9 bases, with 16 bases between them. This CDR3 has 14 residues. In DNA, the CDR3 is TGTGCCAGCAGCCAATCAATAACCGGACAGCGCTACACCTTC. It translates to CASSQSITGQRYTF.

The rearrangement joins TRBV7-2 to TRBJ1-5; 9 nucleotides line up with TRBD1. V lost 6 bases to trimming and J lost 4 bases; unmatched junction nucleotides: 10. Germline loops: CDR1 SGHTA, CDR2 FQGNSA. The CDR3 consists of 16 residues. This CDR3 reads CASRKGGQGRNQPQHF. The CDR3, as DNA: TGTGCCAGCAGAAAGGGGGGACAGGGACGAAATCAGCCCCAGCATTTT.

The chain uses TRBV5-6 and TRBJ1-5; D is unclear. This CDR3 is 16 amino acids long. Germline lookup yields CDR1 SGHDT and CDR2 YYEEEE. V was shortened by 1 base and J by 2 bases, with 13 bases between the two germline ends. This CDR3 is CASSLYAGGGNQPQHF. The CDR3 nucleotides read TGTGCCAGCAGCTTGTATGCCGGCGGTGGCAATCAGCCCCAGCATTTT.

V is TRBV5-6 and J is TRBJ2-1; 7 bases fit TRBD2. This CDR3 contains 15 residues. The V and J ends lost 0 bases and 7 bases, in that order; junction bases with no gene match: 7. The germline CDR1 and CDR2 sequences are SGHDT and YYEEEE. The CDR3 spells CASSLVGGGENEQFF. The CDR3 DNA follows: TGTGCCAGCAGCTTGGTGGGGGGGGGAGAGAATGAGCAGTTCTTC. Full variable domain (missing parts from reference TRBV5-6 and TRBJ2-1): DAGVTQSPTHLIKTRGQQVTLRCSPKSGHDTVSWYQQALGQGPQFIFQYYEEEERQRGNFPDRFSGHQFPNYSSELNVNALLLGDSALYLCASSLVGGGENEQFFGPGTRLTVL.

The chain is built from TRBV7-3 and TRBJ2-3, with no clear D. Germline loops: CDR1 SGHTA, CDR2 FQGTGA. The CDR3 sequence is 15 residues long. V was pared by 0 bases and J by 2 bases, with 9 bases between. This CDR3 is CASSLTPLATDTQYF. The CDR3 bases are TGTGCCAGCAGCTTAACACCACTCGCCACAGATACGCAGTATTTT.

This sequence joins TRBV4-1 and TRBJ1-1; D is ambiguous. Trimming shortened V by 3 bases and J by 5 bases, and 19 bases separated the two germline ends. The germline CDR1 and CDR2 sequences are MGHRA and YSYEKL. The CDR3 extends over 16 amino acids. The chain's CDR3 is CASSHSQRGLGTEAFF. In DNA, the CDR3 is TGCGCCAGCAGCCATTCACAACGGGGTCTAGGGACTGAAGCTTTCTTT.

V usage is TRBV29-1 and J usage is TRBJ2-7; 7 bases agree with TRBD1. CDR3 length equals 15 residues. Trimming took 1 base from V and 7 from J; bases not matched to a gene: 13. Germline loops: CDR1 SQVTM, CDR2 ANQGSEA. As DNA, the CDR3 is TGCAGCGTTGAAGGCTCGCGGACAGGCCAAGGGGAGCAGTACTTC. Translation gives CSVEGSRTGQGEQYF.

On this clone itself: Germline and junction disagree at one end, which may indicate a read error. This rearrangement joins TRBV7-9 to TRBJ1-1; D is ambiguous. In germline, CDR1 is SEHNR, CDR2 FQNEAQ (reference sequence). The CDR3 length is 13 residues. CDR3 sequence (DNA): TGTTCCAGCAGCTTAGGTCAGAACACTGAAGCTTTCTTT. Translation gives CSSSLGQNTEAFF.

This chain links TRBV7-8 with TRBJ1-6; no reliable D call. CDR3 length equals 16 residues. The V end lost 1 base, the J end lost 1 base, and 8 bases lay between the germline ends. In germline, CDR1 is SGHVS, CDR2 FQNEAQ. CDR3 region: CASSLVSVSYNSPLHF. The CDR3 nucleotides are TGTGCCAGCAGCTTAGTCTCGGTTTCCTATAATTCACCCCTCCACTTT.

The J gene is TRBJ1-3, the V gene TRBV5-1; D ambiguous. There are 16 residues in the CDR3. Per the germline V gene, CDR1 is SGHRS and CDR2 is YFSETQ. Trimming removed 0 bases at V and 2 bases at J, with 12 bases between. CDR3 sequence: CASSLAVGIAGNTIYF. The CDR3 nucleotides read TGCGCCAGCAGCTTGGCCGTCGGGATTGCTGGAAACACCATATATTTT.

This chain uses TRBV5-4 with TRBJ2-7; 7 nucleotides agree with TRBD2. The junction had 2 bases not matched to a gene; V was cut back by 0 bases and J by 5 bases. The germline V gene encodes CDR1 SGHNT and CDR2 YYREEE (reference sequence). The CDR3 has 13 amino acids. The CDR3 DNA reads TGTGCCAGCAGCTTGGGGGGGACTAACGAGCAGTACTTC. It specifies CASSLGGTNEQYF.

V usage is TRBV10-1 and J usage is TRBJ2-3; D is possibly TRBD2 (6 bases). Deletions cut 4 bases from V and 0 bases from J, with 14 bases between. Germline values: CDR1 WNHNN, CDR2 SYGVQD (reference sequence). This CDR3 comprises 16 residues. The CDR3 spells CASSGPPGTSTDTQYF. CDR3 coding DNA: TGCGCCAGCAGTGGTCCCCCCGGGACTAGCACAGATACGCAGTATTTT.

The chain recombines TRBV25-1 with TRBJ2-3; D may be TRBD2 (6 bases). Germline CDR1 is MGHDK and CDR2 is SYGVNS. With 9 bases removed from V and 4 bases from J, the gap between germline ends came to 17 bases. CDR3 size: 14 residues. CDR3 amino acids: CASRDGGSADTQYF. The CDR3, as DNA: TGTGCCAGTCGTGACGGGGGAAGCGCAGATACGCAGTATTTT.

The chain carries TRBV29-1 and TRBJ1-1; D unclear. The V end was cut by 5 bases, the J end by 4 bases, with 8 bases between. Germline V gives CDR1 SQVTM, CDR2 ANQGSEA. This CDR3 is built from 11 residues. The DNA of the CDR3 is TGCAGCGTTCCAGTAAGCACTGAAGCTTTCTTT. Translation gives CSVPVSTEAFF.

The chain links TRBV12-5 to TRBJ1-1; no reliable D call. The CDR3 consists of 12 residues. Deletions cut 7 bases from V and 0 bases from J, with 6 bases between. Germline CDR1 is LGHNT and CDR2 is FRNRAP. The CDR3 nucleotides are TGTGCTAGTGTGGGCGTGAACACTGAAGCTTTCTTT. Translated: CASVGVNTEAFF. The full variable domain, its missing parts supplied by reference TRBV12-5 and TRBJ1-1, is DARVTQTPRHKVTEMGQEVTMRCQPILGHNTVFWYRQTMMQGLELLAYFRNRAPLDDSGMPKDRFSAEMPDATLATLKIQPSEPRDSAVYFCASVGVNTEAFFGQGTRLTVV.

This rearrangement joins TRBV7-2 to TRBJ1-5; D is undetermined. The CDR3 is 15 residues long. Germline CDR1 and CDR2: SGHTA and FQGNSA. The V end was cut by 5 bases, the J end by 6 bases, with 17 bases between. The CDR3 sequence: CASSPQSLGSQPQHF. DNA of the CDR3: TGTGCCAGCAGCCCCCAAAGCTTGGGGAGTCAGCCCCAGCATTTT.

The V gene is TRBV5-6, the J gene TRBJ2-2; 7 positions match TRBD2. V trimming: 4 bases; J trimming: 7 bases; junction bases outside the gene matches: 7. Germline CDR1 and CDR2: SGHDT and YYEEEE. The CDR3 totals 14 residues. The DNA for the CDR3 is TGTGCCAGCAGCGGGGGACTACTACACGGGGAGCTGTTTTTT. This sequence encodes CASSGGLLHGELFF.

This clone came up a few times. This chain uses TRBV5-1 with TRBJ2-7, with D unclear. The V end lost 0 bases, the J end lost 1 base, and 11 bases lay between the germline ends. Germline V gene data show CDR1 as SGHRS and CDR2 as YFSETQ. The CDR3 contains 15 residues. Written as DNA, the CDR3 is TGCGCCAGCAGCTTGGCTGTGGGCTCATCCTACGAGCAGTACTTC. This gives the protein CASSLAVGSSYEQYF.

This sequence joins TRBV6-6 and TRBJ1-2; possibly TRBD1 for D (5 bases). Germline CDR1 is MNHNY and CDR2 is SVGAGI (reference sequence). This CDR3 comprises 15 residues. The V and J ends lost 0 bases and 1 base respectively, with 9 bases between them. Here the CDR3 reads CASSYSQGINYGYTF. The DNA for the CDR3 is TGTGCCAGCAGTTACTCCCAGGGAATTAACTATGGCTACACCTTC.

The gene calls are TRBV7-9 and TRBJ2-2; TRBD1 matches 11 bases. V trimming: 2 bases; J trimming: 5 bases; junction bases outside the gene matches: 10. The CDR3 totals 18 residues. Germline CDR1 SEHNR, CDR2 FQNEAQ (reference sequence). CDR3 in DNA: TGTGCCAGCAGCTTACGACGGGGACAGGGGGGCAGGACCGGGGAGCTGTTTTTT. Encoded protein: CASSLRRGQGGRTGELFF.

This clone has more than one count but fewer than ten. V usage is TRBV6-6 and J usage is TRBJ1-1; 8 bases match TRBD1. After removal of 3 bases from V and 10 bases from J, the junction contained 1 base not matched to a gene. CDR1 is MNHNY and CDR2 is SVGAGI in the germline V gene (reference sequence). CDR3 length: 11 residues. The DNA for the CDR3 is TGTGCCAGCAGTTATCAGGGGGCAGCTTTCTTT. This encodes CASSYQGAAFF.